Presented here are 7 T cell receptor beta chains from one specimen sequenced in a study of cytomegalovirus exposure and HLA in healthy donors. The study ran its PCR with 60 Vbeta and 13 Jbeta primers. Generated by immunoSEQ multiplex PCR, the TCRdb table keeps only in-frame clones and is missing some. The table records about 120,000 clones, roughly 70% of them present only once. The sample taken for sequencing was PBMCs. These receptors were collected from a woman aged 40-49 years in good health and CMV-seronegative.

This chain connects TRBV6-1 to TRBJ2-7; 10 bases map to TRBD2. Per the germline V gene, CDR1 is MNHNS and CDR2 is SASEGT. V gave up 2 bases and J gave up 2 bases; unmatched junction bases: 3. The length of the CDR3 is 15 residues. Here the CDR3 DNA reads TGTGCCAGCAGTGAACCTAGCGGGGGACCCTACGAGCAGTACTTC. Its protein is CASSEPSGGPYEQYF.

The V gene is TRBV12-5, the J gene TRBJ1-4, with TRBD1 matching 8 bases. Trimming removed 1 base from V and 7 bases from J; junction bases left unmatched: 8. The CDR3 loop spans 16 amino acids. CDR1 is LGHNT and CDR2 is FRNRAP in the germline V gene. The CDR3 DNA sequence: TGTGCTAGTGGTTTGGGAGTGACAGGGGCGGGTGAAAAACTGTTTTTT. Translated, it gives CASGLGVTGAGEKLFF.

The CDR3 spells CASTSGSYNEQFF. The CDR3 DNA sequence: TGTGCCAGCACTAGCGGCTCCTACAATGAGCAGTTCTTC. The V call is TRBV6-1, the J call TRBJ2-1, with TRBD2 matching over 7 bases. Looked up from germline, CDR1 is MNHNS and CDR2 is SASEGT. This CDR3 is 13 amino acids long. The J segment lost 0 bases and the V segment lost 7 bases, leaving 0 bases of the junction unmatched.

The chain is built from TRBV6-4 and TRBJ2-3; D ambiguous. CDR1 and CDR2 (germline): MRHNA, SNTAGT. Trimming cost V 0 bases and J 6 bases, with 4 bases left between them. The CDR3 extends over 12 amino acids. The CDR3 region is CASSDSSDTQYF. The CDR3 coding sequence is TGTGCCAGCAGTGACTCTTCTGATACGCAGTATTTT.

CDR3 sequence: CASSTLTGSGELFF. The CDR3 DNA reads TGCGCCAGCAGCACCCTTACAGGGTCCGGGGAGCTGTTTTTT. The chain links TRBV5-1 to TRBJ2-2; D perhaps matches TRBD1 (6 bases). CDR1 SGHRS and CDR2 YFSETQ come from the germline V gene. The CDR3 consists of 14 residues. Trimming stripped 4 bases from V and 6 bases from J, with 13 bases between. Supplemented by reference TRBV5-1 and TRBJ2-2, the full variable domain reads KAGVTQTPRYLIKTRGQQVTLSCSPISGHRSVSWYQQTPGQGLQFLFEYFSETQRNKGNFPGRFSGRQFSNSRSEMNVSTLELGDSALYLCASSTLTGSGELFFGEGSRLTVL.

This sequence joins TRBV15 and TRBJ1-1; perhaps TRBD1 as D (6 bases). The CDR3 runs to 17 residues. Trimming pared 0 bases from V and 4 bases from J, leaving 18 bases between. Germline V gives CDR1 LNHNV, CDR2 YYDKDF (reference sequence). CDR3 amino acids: CATSRERDKQGSTEAFF. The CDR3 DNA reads TGTGCCACCAGCAGAGAGAGAGATAAACAGGGTAGCACTGAAGCTTTCTTT.

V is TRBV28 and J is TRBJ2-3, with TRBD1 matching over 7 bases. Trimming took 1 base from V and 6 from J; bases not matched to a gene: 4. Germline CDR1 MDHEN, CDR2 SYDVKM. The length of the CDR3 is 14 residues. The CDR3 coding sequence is TGTGCCAGCAGTTTATCGAGGGGGCGGGATACGCAGTATTTT. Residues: CASSLSRGRDTQYF. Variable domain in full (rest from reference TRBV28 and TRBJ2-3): DVKVTQSSRYLVKRTGEKVFLECVQDMDHENMFWYRQDPGLGLRLIYFSYDVKMKEKGDIPEGYSVSREKKERFSLILESASTNQTSMYLCASSLSRGRDTQYFGPGTRLTVL.